The T cell receptor (beta chain) under discussion was sequenced for a study of shared clonotypes between healthy human individuals (dated by TCRdb to 2020 to 2021). A note on the overall study: A couple of women and a few men aged 18 to 49 years were included in the cohort. For each donor, CD4 naive and CD4 memory were each run on three plates, CD8 naive on two plates, and CD8 memory on one plate. To estimate repertoire size and how much clonotype sharing occurs between individuals, the study deeply sequenced the blood TCR repertoires of about 5 healthy adults. To increase sequencing depth and limit assay-specific biases, different laboratories used diverse techniques to prepare libraries and sequence TCR repertoires. Each donor's leukapheresis produced roughly between roughly 0.85 and 9.5 billion PBMCs. What the work shows at the level of the full study, not this receptor alone: Estimated clonotype richness was generally larger for naive than for memory subsets. The small number of donors limited the genetic and exposure-history diversity represented. Across a handful of donors, approximately 4.6% of naive CD4, 3% to 3.5% of naive CD8, 2% to 2.5% of memory CD4, and 0.3% to 0.45% of memory CD8 clonotypes were shared. Sampling was restricted to blood, and TCR repertoires in tissue are likely to differ from TCR repertoires in blood. Incomplete sequencing was indicated by rarefaction of sorted-subset datasets, despite the large sequencing depth. Compared with non-shared clonotypes, clonotypes shared by all four sorted-subset donors had higher generation probabilities. Pairwise subsampling indicated that sequencing depth was expected to affect the degree of clonotype sharing among donors.

V is cut back by 5 bases and J by 6 bases, with 4 bases in the junction unmatched. The CDR3 runs 14 amino acids, cysteine and phenylalanine included. CDR3 DNA only is kept here, 42 bases in frame from base 1. CDR1 and CDR2 were assigned from the germline V gene as SGHTA and FQGNSA. TCR CDR3 regions were amplified from genomic DNA by multiplex PCR using the deep immunoSEQ assay. Extracted genomic DNA from each cell subset was spread evenly across all wells of several immunoSEQ 96-well plates, with each plate serving as a replicate. For sorted subsets, approximately 210 ng of genomic DNA, equivalent to 25,000 to 35,000 T cell genomes, went into each replicate PCR. The purified libraries were quantified using a Qubit 3.0 fluorometer, sized with a Bioanalyzer 2100, and then quantified again using the KAPA Library Quantification kit. Each immunoSEQ 96-well plate was sequenced on its own single-read 150-cycle Illumina NextSeq 550 flow cell. Processing in the source paper ran as follows. Because the immunoSEQ output held only junctional sequences and lacked quality scores, the filtering could not match the filtering applied to full-length reads. Sequences were annotated with PyIR, a Python wrapper for IgBLAST v1.9, and V/J genes and CDR3 were assigned using IMGT germline references. Any read was removed if the V/J assignment was weak (E-value above 1e-6), the CDR3 was missing, or the read contained stop codons, out-of-frame junctions, or ambiguous translated residues. V3J clonotypes were defined as sequences sharing an identical inferred V gene, J gene, and CDR3 amino acid sequence. Percentage overlap between repertoires was calculated by dividing the number of shared unique clonotypes by the size of the smaller repertoire. Repertoire richness was assessed with RTK rarefaction, the Chao1 estimator, and Recon v2.1 estimates of unobserved clonotypes. Generation probabilities for all TCRbeta clonotypes obtained by the gDNA method from a handful of donors were computed using OLGA. TCRdb carries this immuneACCESS record with in-frame sequences only. Its versions omit some clonotypes, under half of them owing to an unresolved V gene in the studies checked, with the rest unexplained. That table furnishes V, J and clone size, whereas the DNA furnished D and trimming. The sample table lists approximately 2.1 million clones, 85% to 95% of them with a count of one. Approximately 0.4% of the sample rests with the top ten.

The donors were healthy, HIV-negative adults with no recently reported acute infections or vaccinations. Only Caucasian adults living in Nashville, Tennessee, USA were represented among the donors. CD4+ T cells were enriched by magnetic negative selection; naive cells were then positively selected on CD45RA, and the negative fraction formed the memory subset. Blood was collected by leukapheresis, and PBMCs were isolated by Ficoll-Histopaque density gradient centrifugation and then cryopreserved in liquid nitrogen vapor phase. Analytical flow cytometry was used to check the purity and quantity of every magnetically sorted T cell population. From each sorted fraction, genomic DNA was isolated and quantified by UV absorbance on a Nanodrop 2000c. For this clone: What antigen it recognizes has not been identified. Base qualities are not recorded, but no much larger clone differs from it by a single base.

This sequence uses TRBV7-2 and TRBJ2-2, with 9 bases in between that match TRBD1. The source of this sequence is a man aged 18 to 30 in good health. Some clones in this sample may be carry-over from other donors' samples. Sequenced: naive CD4+ T cells from PBMCs. The sample's cell subset or site, from its label and the paper: CD45RA+ positively selected. The base sequence is TGTGCCAGCAGCCCAAGACAGGGGGCCGGGGAGCTGTTTTTT. This gives the protein CASSPRQGAGELFF.